This T cell receptor (beta chain) was profiled in a study of T cell changes during pregnancy in multiple sclerosis. This CDR3 spans 14 amino acids. Trimming removed 0 bases from V and 4 bases from J, with 10 bases in between. Germline lookup yields CDR1 SGHTS and CDR2 YDEGEE. Only in-frame clones appear in the TCRdb table, and some are missing; sequencing was by immunoSEQ multiplex PCR. The data contain more than 55,000 clones, just over 90% of them seen just once; the ten biggest clones take up 1.4%. The V and J genes are TRBV5-8 and TRBJ1-2, with D perhaps matching TRBD1 (6 bases). This receptor was obtained from a female donor with multiple sclerosis, enrolled in a pregnancy study. The sample was peripheral blood, taken in the second trimester of pregnancy. The CDR3 protein is CASSLDRDPYGYTF. The CDR3 bases are TGTGCCAGCAGCTTGGACAGGGACCCCTATGGCTACACCTTC.